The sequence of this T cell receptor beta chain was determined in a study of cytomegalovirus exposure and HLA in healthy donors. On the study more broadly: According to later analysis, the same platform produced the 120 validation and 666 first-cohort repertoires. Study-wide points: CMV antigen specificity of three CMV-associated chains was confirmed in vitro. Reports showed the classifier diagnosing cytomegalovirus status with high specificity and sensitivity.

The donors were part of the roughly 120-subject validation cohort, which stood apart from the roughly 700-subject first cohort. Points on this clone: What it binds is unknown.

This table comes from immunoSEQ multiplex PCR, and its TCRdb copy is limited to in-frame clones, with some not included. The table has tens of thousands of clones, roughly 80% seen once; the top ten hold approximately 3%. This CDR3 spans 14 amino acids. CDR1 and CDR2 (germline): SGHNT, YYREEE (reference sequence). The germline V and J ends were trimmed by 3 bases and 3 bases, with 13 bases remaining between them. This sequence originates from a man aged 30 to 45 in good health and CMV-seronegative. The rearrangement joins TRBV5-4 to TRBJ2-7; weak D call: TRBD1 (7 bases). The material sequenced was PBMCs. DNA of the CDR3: TGTGCCAGCAGCTCAGGGGGGCAGATCTACGAGCAGTACTTC. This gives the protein CASSSGGQIYEQYF.